This TCR beta chain was obtained from a study of control samples from healthy donors and cancer patients (TCRdb year 2020). The library was generated by the immunoSEQ multiplex PCR assay. As stored in TCRdb, this immuneACCESS dataset retains in-frame rearrangements with V and J assigned. A fraction of the clones does not appear; measured against another copy, unresolved V genes explain less than half of the discrepancy, and the remainder lacks a known reason. The sample profile shows roughly 170,000 clones; around 95% of them were found once. The ten largest clones take up 4.1% of the sample. With respect to this clone: Its antigen has not been determined. Qualities for individual bases were not recorded, and no much larger clone is one base off.

The V end gives up 3 bases and the J end 10 bases, leaving 9 bases in the junction not matched to a gene. The CDR3 covers 14 residues, taking in both the cysteine and the phenylalanine. The CDR3 DNA has 42 bases and is translated from base 1. Based on the germline V gene (reference sequence), the CDR1 and CDR2 sequences are SGHNT and YYREEE. Recombination joined TRBV5-4 with TRBJ2-1; 8 bases in the middle match TRBD2. The sequenced sample consisted of blood. This TCR was recovered from an older woman in good health. The nucleotide sequence reads TGTGCCAGCAGCTGGGGACTAGAAATACGGGAGCAGTTCTTC. It encodes CASSWGLEIREQFF. Reference TRBV5-4 and TRBJ2-1 genes cover what lies past the CDR3, so the full variable domain is ETGVTQSPTHLIKTRGQQVTLRCSSQSGHNTVSWYQQALGQGPQFIFQYYREEENGRGNFPPRFSGLQFPNYSSELNVNALELDDSALYLCASSWGLEIREQFFGPGTRLTVL.